The clone carrying this T cell receptor beta chain was counted between two and nine times. As for time point: cycle 4 day 1 (C4D1), after 5 to 7 weeks of nivolumab. No patient escaped relapse after autologous stem cell transplantation, and brentuximab vedotin exposure varied. Assay: immunoSEQ multiplex PCR; the TCRdb copy retains only in-frame clones and omits some. The table has about 21,000 clones, around 83% seen once. The V gene lost 0 bases and the J gene lost 9 bases, with 15 bases spanning the gap. Looked up from germline, CDR1 is SGHAT and CDR2 is FQNNGV. This CDR3 spans 15 amino acids. The entry originates in a study of PD-1 blockade in classical Hodgkin lymphoma.

V is TRBV11-2 and J is TRBJ2-1; tentatively, D is TRBD1 or TRBD2 (6 bases each). The source was peripheral blood mononuclear cells (PBMCs), collected before the fourth cycle of nivolumab. This receptor was identified in a human donor with classical Hodgkin lymphoma. CDR3 in DNA: TGTGCCAGCAGCTTAGACCAGTGGGGGGCCCTTGAGCAGTTCTTC. Amino acid sequence: CASSLDQWGALEQFF.